A selection of T cell receptor beta chains follows, all from one sample in a study of blood T cell repertoires in COVID-19. TCRdb's table, derived via immunoSEQ multiplex PCR, lists solely in-frame clones and lacks some. The sample carries roughly 63,000 clones, around 79% recorded once. The specimen was peripheral blood. These receptors were taken from a human donor in a cohort sampled during active COVID-19. The conserved cysteine and the conserved F or W are not part of the CDR3 here. The order of the fields is V gene, J gene, CDR3 protein.

TRBV19	TRBJ2-6	ASSIWDSSGANVLT
TRBV19	TRBJ2-6	ASTPTGGANVLT
TRBV7-8	TRBJ1-2	ASSLVGQGKGGYT
TRBV2	TRBJ1-2	ASSVGDGYT
TRBV7-2	TRBJ1-2	ASSARDGYT
TRBV4-3	TRBJ2-5	ASSQEEGRVTQY
TRBV30	TRBJ1-4	AWSRDRVSNEKLF
TRBV9	TRBJ2-7	ASSVGGGIGAYEQY
TRBV24-1	TRBJ2-5	ATSEGGTGGRETQY
TRBV6-5	TRBJ2-7	ASSQNRATYEQY
TRBV19	TRBJ2-3	ASLQGGTDTQY
TRBV7-3	TRBJ1-1	ASSSGGVEAF
TRBV13	TRBJ2-2	ASSPGLADLTGELF
TRBV6-5	TRBJ2-7	ATKGGEGPYEQY
TRBV15	TRBJ1-6	ATSRDKGANSPLH
TRBV18	TRBJ1-2	ASSPPGYGYT
TRBV28	TRBJ1-2	ASSFEGQSYGYT
TRBV6-6	TRBJ1-2	ASSPTGGFYGYT
TRBV3-1/TRBV3-2	TRBJ2-6	ASSQDQGGPGANVLT
TRBV15	TRBJ2-7	ATSSRRGGRYEQY
TRBV28	TRBJ2-7	ASSLGTGGTYEQY
TRBV7-9	TRBJ2-3	ASSLTQGLGDTQY
TRBV4-1	TRBJ1-1	ASSQGQGAYTEAF
TRBV7-3	TRBJ2-7	ASSRDRDGEQY
TRBV27	TRBJ2-7	ASTPAGGSYEQY
TRBV4-2	TRBJ2-1	ASSQGPAGGNGEQF
TRBV27	TRBJ2-7	ASSFRTTSAYEQY
TRBV27	TRBJ2-7	ASSPDGTYEQY
TRBV7-6	TRBJ1-5	ASSLLDRETRGQPQH
TRBV6-2/TRBV6-3	TRBJ2-7	ASSYPDYGEQY
TRBV5-1	TRBJ1-6	ASNEIGESNSPLH
TRBV30	TRBJ2-1	AWSLAGGSSYNEQF
TRBV4-2	TRBJ2-5	ASSQAQGSGETQY
TRBV30	TRBJ1-2	AWRPGQGLGYT
TRBV7-9	TRBJ2-2	ASSSRDNPGTGELF